This is a list of T cell receptor beta chains from one sample in a study of cytomegalovirus exposure and HLA in healthy donors. Clones were sequenced by immunoSEQ multiplex PCR, and TCRdb holds only the in-frame ones, with some missing. The table shows approximately 170,000 clones, with about three quarters occurring only once. The source material was PBMCs. These TCRs come from a girl aged 5 to 17 in good health and CMV-seronegative. Both conserved end residues are part of each CDR3. D genes are given only for firm matches. Not all rows give a size; the values are once, few, many and, for expanded clones, a class.

d_call clone_size j_call v_call cdr3_aa cdr3_nt
. . TRBJ2-5 TRBV27 CASSSSFGGETQYF TGTGCCAGCAGTTCCTCTTTTGGGGGGGAGACCCAGTACTTC
. . TRBJ1-5 TRBV19 CASTGEGGKQPQHF TGTGCCAGCACTGGGGAGGGGGGTAAACAGCCCCAGCATTTT
TRBD2 . TRBJ2-5 TRBV27 CASSLGRGGPETQYF TGTGCCAGCAGTTTAGGGCGGGGGGGCCCAGAGACCCAGTACTTC
TRBD2 . TRBJ2-5 TRBV6-6 CASSYIRRGGAETQYF TGTGCCAGCAGTTACATCCGGCGGGGGGGCGCGGAGACCCAGTACTTC
. . TRBJ2-7 TRBV19 CASSIQGQTYEQYF TGTGCCAGTAGTATCCAGGGGCAGACCTACGAGCAGTACTTC
TRBD1 . TRBJ1-5 TRBV2 CASMKGTGSNQPQHF TGTGCCAGCATGAAGGGGACAGGTAGCAATCAGCCCCAGCATTTT
TRBD1 . TRBJ1-1 TRBV19 CASIPFGQGVNTEAFF TGTGCCAGTATCCCCTTCGGGCAGGGGGTGAACACTGAAGCTTTCTTT
. . TRBJ1-3 TRBV15 CATSQGQSGSGNTIYF TGTGCCACCTCACAAGGACAGTCCGGCTCTGGAAACACCATATATTTT
TRBD2 . TRBJ2-5 TRBV6-6 CASSSGGLAADDQYF TGTGCCAGCAGTTCGGGGGGACTAGCGGCGGATGACCAGTACTTC
. once TRBJ1-1 TRBV7-3 CASSSGTEAFF TGTGCCAGCAGCTCCGGGACTGAAGCTTTCTTT
TRBD2 . TRBJ2-2 TRBV9 CASSVEAGGGELFF TGTGCCAGCAGCGTAGAGGCGGGAGGGGGGGAGCTGTTTTTT
. once TRBJ1-6 TRBV30 CAWSAYRFQNSPLHF TGTGCCTGGAGTGCTTACAGGTTCCAAAACTCACCCCTCCACTTT
TRBD2 . TRBJ2-3 TRBV6-5 CASSYPGTSGFSAQYF TGTGCCAGCAGTTACCCCGGGACTAGCGGCTTTAGCGCGCAGTATTTT
TRBD1 . TRBJ2-7 TRBV30 CACTGFTGTGAYEQYF TGTGCCTGCACCGGTTTTACCGGGACAGGGGCCTACGAGCAGTACTTC
. . TRBJ1-3 TRBV11-2 CASSFGEGTGNTIYF TGTGCCAGCAGCTTCGGAGAGGGAACTGGAAACACCATATATTTT
. . TRBJ2-7 TRBV7-9 CASSTGPGHDNSYEQYF TGTGCCAGCAGCACGGGGCCGGGACACGATAACTCCTACGAGCAGTACTTC
TRBD1 . TRBJ2-7 TRBV30 CAWSDVWTGTYEQYF TGTGCCTGGAGCGACGTCTGGACAGGGACCTACGAGCAGTACTTC
. . TRBJ1-2 TRBV10-3 CAISEQAANYGYTF TGTGCCATCAGCGAACAGGCTGCTAACTATGGCTACACCTTC
. . TRBJ1-1 TRBV7-5 CARSLDLADRHTEAFF TGTGCCAGAAGCTTGGATTTAGCGGACCGCCACACTGAAGCTTTCTTT
. . TRBJ2-1 TRBV10-3 CAIGQGENEQFF TGTGCCATCGGGCAGGGCGAAAATGAGCAGTTCTTC
. . TRBJ2-2 TRBV9 CASSVWMDVRVGNTGELFF TGTGCCAGCAGCGTATGGATGGATGTCAGGGTAGGGAACACCGGGGAGCTGTTTTTT
TRBD1 . TRBJ2-1 TRBV13 CASSLRDRANEQFF TGTGCCAGCAGCTTGAGGGACAGGGCCAATGAGCAGTTCTTC
TRBD2 . TRBJ2-3 TRBV4-1 CASSQTSGTFTDTQYF TGCGCCAGCAGCCAAACTAGCGGGACCTTCACAGATACGCAGTATTTT
. . TRBJ1-2 TRBV20-1 CSASGNGYTF TGCAGTGCTTCAGGAAACGGCTACACCTTC
. . TRBJ2-5 TRBV2 CASSEGTTGHYQETQYF TGTGCCAGCAGTGAGGGGACAACAGGGCACTACCAAGAGACCCAGTACTTC
TRBD2 . TRBJ2-1 TRBV5-4 CASSSGLAGGSYNEQFF TGTGCCAGCAGCTCCGGACTAGCGGGGGGCTCCTACAATGAGCAGTTCTTC
. . TRBJ2-7 TRBV18 CASSRVPGTYEQYF TGTGCCAGCTCACGGGTCCCAGGAACCTACGAGCAGTACTTC
. . TRBJ1-2 TRBV4-1 CASSPGGLSNYGYTF TGCGCCAGCAGCCCCGGAGGGTTATCCAACTATGGCTACACCTTC
TRBD2 . TRBJ2-3 TRBV6-5 CASSLRGVADTQYF TGTGCCAGCAGTCTTCGGGGGGTCGCGGATACGCAGTATTTT
TRBD1 . TRBJ2-2 TRBV29-1 CSVSRNERDSKFTGELFF TGCAGCGTATCACGGAATGAAAGGGACAGCAAATTCACCGGGGAGCTGTTTTTT
. . TRBJ2-5 TRBV6-5 CAGSYTTVPQETQYF TGTGCCGGCAGTTATACGACTGTACCCCAAGAGACCCAGTACTTC
. . TRBJ1-1 TRBV14 CASSRPGMAEAFF TGTGCCAGCAGCCGGCCAGGGATGGCTGAAGCTTTCTTT
. . TRBJ1-6 TRBV13 CASSLGAASSYNSPLHF TGTGCCAGCAGCTTAGGGGCGGCCTCCTCCTATAATTCACCCCTCCACTTT
. . TRBJ2-7 TRBV29-1 CSVGQDISYEQYF TGCAGCGTTGGACAGGATATCTCCTACGAGCAGTACTTC
TRBD1 . TRBJ1-1 TRBV7-9 CASSYGTGGGTEAFF TGTGCCAGCAGCTACGGGACAGGGGGCGGGACTGAAGCTTTCTTT
. . TRBJ1-2 TRBV30 CAWSTGNYGYTF TGTGCCTGGAGTACAGGGAACTATGGCTACACCTTC
TRBD1 . TRBJ1-1 TRBV27 CASTPTGGIFEAFF TGTGCCAGCACACCCACAGGGGGCATTTTTGAAGCTTTCTTT
TRBD2 . TRBJ2-3 TRBV5-1 CASSLLLAGTDTQYF TGCGCCAGCAGCTTGCTCCTAGCGGGCACAGATACGCAGTATTTT
TRBD2 few TRBJ2-3 TRBV7-9 CASSLGAGGGTDTQYF TGTGCCAGCAGCTTAGGGGCCGGGGGGGGCACAGATACGCAGTATTTT
. few TRBJ1-5 TRBV9 CASSVEVRSNQPQHF TGTGCCAGCAGCGTAGAAGTCCGGTCCAATCAGCCCCAGCATTTT
. . TRBJ2-6 TRBV5-1 CASSLALSGANVLTF TGCGCCAGCAGCTTGGCTCTCTCTGGGGCCAACGTCCTGACTTTC
TRBD1 . TRBJ2-7 TRBV29-1 CSVDRGLEQYF TGCAGCGTTGACAGGGGGCTTGAGCAGTACTTC
. . TRBJ1-2 TRBV10-1 CASRERRTANYGYTF TGCGCCAGCAGGGAAAGGAGGACAGCTAACTATGGCTACACCTTC
TRBD1 . TRBJ2-3 TRBV7-3 CASSHGQVRDTQYF TGTGCCAGCAGCCATGGACAGGTGCGAGATACGCAGTATTTT
. . TRBJ2-2 TRBV5-1 CASSDRTTGELFF TGCGCCAGCAGCGACAGAACCACCGGGGAGCTGTTTTTT